This entry concerns a single T cell receptor (beta chain). Its antigen is unidentified. Time point specified: patch test 1, 2 weeks after DPC sensitization. Treatment defined: therapeutic diphenylcyclopropenone sensitization with weekly scalp DPC. Blood, whole and unfractionated, served as the source for total RNA extraction. These data are taken from a study of human T cells and chemical hapten exposure. Across the whole study: Per-sample variation in TCR yield stemmed mainly from small pooled library volume differences. Whole-study findings and limits: Patch test score rose with PT1 expanded TCRs, significant at 8, 16, 32, not 4.

The CDR3 sequence is 11 residues long. Trimming stripped 3 bases from V and 4 bases from J, with 3 bases between. In the original analysis: The median was roughly 100,000 TCRs per sample, ranging about 20,000 to 690,600. TCRdb re-called the RACE reads through MiXCR, storing one row per CDR3 protein. The authors' filters were not applied to this entry. The table records roughly 180,000 distinct CDR3 sequences, more than 20% of them present only once. This TCR was recovered from a woman aged 50 to 60 with alopecia areata. Some clones in this sample may be carry-over from other donors' samples. The source was whole blood, collected in connection with sensitization to the hapten diphenylcyclopropenone (DPC). The chain combines TRBV12-3 or TRBV12-4 with TRBJ1-1; D gene uncertain. The CDR3 loop reads CASSLFTEAFF. As DNA, the CDR3 is TGTGCCAGCAGTTTGTTCACTGAAGCTTTCTTT.